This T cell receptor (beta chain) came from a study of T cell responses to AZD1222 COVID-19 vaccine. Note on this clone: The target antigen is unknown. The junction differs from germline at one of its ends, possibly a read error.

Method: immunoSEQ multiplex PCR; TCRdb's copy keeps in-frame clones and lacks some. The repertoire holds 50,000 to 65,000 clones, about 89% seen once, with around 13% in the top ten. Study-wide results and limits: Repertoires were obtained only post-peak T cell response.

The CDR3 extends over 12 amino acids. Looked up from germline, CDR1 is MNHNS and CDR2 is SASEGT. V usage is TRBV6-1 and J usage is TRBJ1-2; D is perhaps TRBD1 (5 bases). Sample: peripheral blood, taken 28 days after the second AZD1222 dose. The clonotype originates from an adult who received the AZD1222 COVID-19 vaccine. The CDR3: CASREGGAAMAF. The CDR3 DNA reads TGTGCCAGCAGGGAAGGTGGGGCCGCGATGGCCTTC.